Following are 13 T cell receptor beta chains from one sample sequenced in a study of blood T cell repertoires in COVID-19. Only in-frame clones appear in the TCRdb table, and some are missing; sequencing was by immunoSEQ multiplex PCR. Among 250,000 to 350,000 clones listed, approximately 85% were seen once. What was sequenced was PBMCs or T cells enriched from blood (not recorded which). Receptors originate from a woman aged 25 to 39 who had recovered from COVID-19.

This clone was recorded many times. The J gene is TRBJ2-7, the V gene TRBV28, with 12 bases identical to TRBD2. The CDR3 covers 14 residues. V shed 9 bases and J 2 bases; nucleotides not matched to a gene: 5. Germline V gene lookup returns CDR1 MDHEN and CDR2 SYDVKM. DNA of the CDR3: TGTGCCAGTTCGACTAGCGGGAGAACCTACGAGCAGTACTTC. This gives the protein CASSTSGRTYEQYF.

V is TRBV27 and J is TRBJ2-4; tentative D call: TRBD1 (6 bases). V shed 4 bases and J shed 8 bases, with 12 bases lying between them. This CDR3 is built from 13 residues. CDR1 is MNHEY and CDR2 is SMNVEV in the germline V gene (reference sequence). The CDR3 coding sequence is TGTGCCAGCAGTTCCCAGGGGCAAGACATTCAGTACTTC. Residues: CASSSQGQDIQYF.

This clone appeared a few times. The gene calls are TRBV15 and TRBJ2-1, with 7 positions matching TRBD1. Germline loops: CDR1 LNHNV, CDR2 YYDKDF (reference sequence). V was pared by 1 base and J by 2 bases, with 2 bases of the junction left unmatched. This CDR3 contains 15 residues. DNA of the CDR3: TGTGCCACCAGCAGAGGACAGGGAGCCTACAATGAGCAGTTCTTC. Translating it yields CATSRGQGAYNEQFF.

Concerning this clone itself: The sample holds other DNA sequences that translate to the same CDR3. The chain combines TRBV18 with TRBJ1-5, with 8 positions matching TRBD1. V trimming: 0 bases; J trimming: 2 bases; junction bases outside the gene matches: 0. The germline V gene has CDR1 KGHSH and CDR2 LQKENI. This CDR3 spans 15 amino acids. CDR3 DNA: TGTGCCAGCTCACCACCGGGACAGGGCAATCAGCCCCAGCATTTT. Encoded protein: CASSPPGQGNQPQHF.

The genes are TRBV6-1 and TRBJ1-5; 11 bases line up with TRBD1. The CDR3 is 17 amino acids. CDR1 is MNHNS and CDR2 is SASEGT in the germline V gene. Trimming at V came to 1 base and at J to 0 bases, leaving 2 bases not matched to a gene. This CDR3 is CASSEGTGGYSNQPQHF. The CDR3 DNA sequence: TGTGCCAGCAGTGAAGGGACAGGGGGCTATAGCAATCAGCCCCAGCATTTT.

The chain joins TRBV2 to TRBJ1-2; 8 nucleotides agree with TRBD1. The CDR3 is 13 residues long. Trimming took 5 bases from V and 5 from J; bases not matched to a gene: 4. Looked up from germline, CDR1 is SNHLY and CDR2 is FYNNEI. The CDR3 region is CASSRTGTYGYTF. CDR3 nucleotide sequence: TGTGCCAGCAGTCGGACAGGGACGTATGGCTACACCTTC.

The V and J genes are TRBV30 and TRBJ1-6, with D perhaps TRBD1 (5 bases). V was shortened by 3 bases and J by 7 bases, with 13 bases between the two germline ends. The CDR3 has 14 amino acids. CDR1 and CDR2 (germline): GTSNPN, SVGIG (reference sequence). The CDR3 reads CAWRPAGYNSPLHF. The DNA for the CDR3 is TGTGCCTGGAGGCCCGCAGGGTACAATTCACCCCTCCACTTT.

This clone was observed a single time. The chain recombines TRBV21-1 with TRBJ2-7; the table's D call, TRBD1, was not checked against the DNA. TRBV21-1 is labeled a pseudogene. This CDR3 contains 16 residues. The CDR3 DNA sequence: TGTGCCAGCAGCAAAGTGAAAAAGGACAGATCCTACGAGCAGTACTTC. This gives the protein CASSKVKKDRSYEQYF.

The chain couples TRBV28 to TRBJ1-5; 7 nucleotides line up with TRBD1. Trimming removed 7 bases from V and 6 bases from J; junction bases left unmatched: 15. Looked up from germline, CDR1 is MDHEN and CDR2 is SYDVKM. The CDR3 runs to 16 residues. CDR3 loop: CASTIGGGGHTQPQHF. Here the CDR3 DNA reads TGTGCCAGCACCATAGGAGGGGGCGGTCATACTCAGCCCCAGCATTTT. The full variable domain, with the rest looked up from reference TRBV28 and TRBJ1-5, is DVKVTQSSRYLVKRTGEKVFLECVQDMDHENMFWYRQDPGLGLRLIYFSYDVKMKEKGDIPEGYSVSREKKERFSLILESASTNQTSMYLCASTIGGGGHTQPQHFGDGTRLSIL.

This rearrangement joins TRBV28 to TRBJ1-2, with D unclear. The germline V gene has CDR1 MDHEN and CDR2 SYDVKM. This CDR3 contains 12 residues. Trimming shortened V by 8 bases and J by 5 bases, and 12 bases separated the two germline ends. The CDR3 DNA is TGTGCCAGCGCTAATGGAGAGTATGGCTACACCTTC. Amino acids: CASANGEYGYTF.

The rearrangement joins TRBV19 to TRBJ1-5; D may be TRBD1 (5 bases). The germline CDR1 and CDR2 sequences are LNHDA and SQIVND (reference sequence). The CDR3 spans 18 residues. The V and J ends lost 6 bases and 3 bases respectively, with 24 bases between them. CDR3 residues: CASRLGQGRIRNNQPQHF. The CDR3 DNA reads TGTGCCAGTAGACTCGGGCAGGGTAGGATCAGGAACAATCAGCCCCAGCATTTT.

This clone is a singleton in its sample. The rearrangement joins TRBV25-1 to TRBJ1-5, with D maybe TRBD1 (5 bases). The length of the CDR3 is 14 residues. V dropped 0 bases and J dropped 8 bases, with 11 bases sitting between them. CDR1 and CDR2 (germline): MGHDK, SYGVNS. In nucleotides, the CDR3 is TGTGCCAGCAGTGAATATGGGGCCCAAGAGCCCCAGCATTTT. This encodes CASSEYGAQEPQHF.

The chain couples TRBV15 to TRBJ1-3; 7 bases align to TRBD1. The CDR3 spans 15 residues. Germline V CDR1 and CDR2: LNHNV, YYDKDF (reference sequence). The junction had 1 base not matched to a gene; V was cut back by 0 bases and J by 2 bases. The CDR3 reads CATSRDGQAGNTIYF. In nucleotides, the CDR3 is TGTGCCACCAGCAGAGATGGACAGGCTGGAAACACCATATATTTT.